This TCR beta chain was captured by sequencing in a study of regulatory T cells in long-lasting Graves disease. General study results and limits: Gene preferences differed: TRBV28, TRBJ1-2, TRBJ2-5 in persistent cases.

iRepertoire HTBI primers and Arm-PCR of CDR3 regions built TCR beta libraries. TCRdb analysed the multiplex PCR reads with MiXCR anew, one entry per CDR3 protein. The sample holds a few hundred thousand distinct CDR3 sequences, roughly 24% seen once. This clonotype was counted many times. Its antigen is unidentified. The time point denotes: persistent/refractory GD, antithyroid drugs over 5 years with positive TRAb. Preparation of the TCR library used RNA extracted from PBMCs. The germline V and J ends were trimmed by 5 bases and 3 bases, with 10 bases remaining between them. The CDR3 spans 14 residues.

This TCR derives from a woman aged 40 to 50 with Graves disease. This specimen consisted of peripheral blood mononuclear cells (PBMCs), obtained when the disease was refractory, from a patient treated with antithyroid drugs. The chain has TRBV12-3 or TRBV12-4 and TRBJ2-2; D may correspond to TRBD1 or TRBD2 (5 bases each). CDR3 in DNA: TGTGCCAGCAGTGGGGACGGCGACACCGGGGAGCTGTTTTTT. Protein product: CASSGDGDTGELFF.